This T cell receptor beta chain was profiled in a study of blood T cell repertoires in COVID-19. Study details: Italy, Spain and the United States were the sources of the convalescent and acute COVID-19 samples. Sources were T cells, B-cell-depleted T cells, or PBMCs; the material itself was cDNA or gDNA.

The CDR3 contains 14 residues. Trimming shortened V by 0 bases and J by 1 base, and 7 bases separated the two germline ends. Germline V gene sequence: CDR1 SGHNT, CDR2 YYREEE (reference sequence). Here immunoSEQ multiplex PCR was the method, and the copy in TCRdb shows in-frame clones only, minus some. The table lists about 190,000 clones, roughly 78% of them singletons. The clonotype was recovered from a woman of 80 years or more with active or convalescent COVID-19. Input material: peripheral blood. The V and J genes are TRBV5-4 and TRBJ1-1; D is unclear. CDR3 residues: CASSLARGNTEAFF. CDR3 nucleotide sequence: TGTGCCAGCAGCTTGGCCCGAGGGAACACTGAAGCTTTCTTT.